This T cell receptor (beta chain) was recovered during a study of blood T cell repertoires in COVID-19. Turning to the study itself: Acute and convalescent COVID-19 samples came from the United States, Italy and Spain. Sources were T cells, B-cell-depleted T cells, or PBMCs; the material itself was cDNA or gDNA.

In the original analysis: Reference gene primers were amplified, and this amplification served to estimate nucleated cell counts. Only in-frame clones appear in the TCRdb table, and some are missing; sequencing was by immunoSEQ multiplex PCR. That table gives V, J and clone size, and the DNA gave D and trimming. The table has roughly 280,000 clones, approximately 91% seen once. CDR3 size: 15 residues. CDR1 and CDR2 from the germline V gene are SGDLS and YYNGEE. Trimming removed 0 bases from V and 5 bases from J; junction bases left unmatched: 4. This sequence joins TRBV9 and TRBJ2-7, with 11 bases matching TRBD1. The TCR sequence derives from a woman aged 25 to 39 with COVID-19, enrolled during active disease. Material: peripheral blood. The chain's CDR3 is CASSVGTGGSNEQYF. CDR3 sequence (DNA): TGTGCCAGCAGCGTAGGGACAGGGGGCTCAAACGAGCAGTACTTC.